This TCR beta chain was identified in a study of beta chain features in type 1 diabetes. At the level of the study: Healthy donors resembled patients in age, gender and cell yields.

The isolated RNA, all of it, was reverse transcribed, so expressed TCRB transcripts were what got sequenced. Profiled with immunoSEQ multiplex PCR; TCRdb holds only in-frame clones, not every one. The sample yields about 250,000 clones, 13% to 15% seen once. V lost 4 bases and J lost 6; bases outside the gene matches: 4. The CDR3 length is 13 residues. Germline-derived CDR1 and CDR2 are LNHNV and YYDKDF (reference sequence). A CD45RO/CCR7/CD25/CD127/CD95/CD27 panel sorted naive, central memory, regulatory and stem cell-like memory CD4+ cells. The source of this sequence is a woman aged 40 to 50 in good health. The sample was naive CD4+ T cells from blood. This chain links TRBV15 with TRBJ2-3; 7 bases match TRBD2. This CDR3 is CATSKRGTDTQYF. For the CDR3, the DNA is TGTGCCACCAGCAAGCGGGGAACGGATACGCAGTATTTT.